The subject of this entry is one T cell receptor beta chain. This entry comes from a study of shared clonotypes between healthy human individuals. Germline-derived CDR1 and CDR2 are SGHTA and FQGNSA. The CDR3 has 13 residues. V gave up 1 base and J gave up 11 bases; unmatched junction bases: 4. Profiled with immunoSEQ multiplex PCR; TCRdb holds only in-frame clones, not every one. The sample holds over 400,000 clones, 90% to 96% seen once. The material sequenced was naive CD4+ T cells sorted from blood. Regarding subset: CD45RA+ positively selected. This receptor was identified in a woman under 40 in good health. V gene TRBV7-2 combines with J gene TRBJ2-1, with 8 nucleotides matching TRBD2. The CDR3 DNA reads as TGTGCCAGCAGCTTAGGCGGCGGGAGGAAGCAGTTCTTC. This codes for CASSLGGGRKQFF.